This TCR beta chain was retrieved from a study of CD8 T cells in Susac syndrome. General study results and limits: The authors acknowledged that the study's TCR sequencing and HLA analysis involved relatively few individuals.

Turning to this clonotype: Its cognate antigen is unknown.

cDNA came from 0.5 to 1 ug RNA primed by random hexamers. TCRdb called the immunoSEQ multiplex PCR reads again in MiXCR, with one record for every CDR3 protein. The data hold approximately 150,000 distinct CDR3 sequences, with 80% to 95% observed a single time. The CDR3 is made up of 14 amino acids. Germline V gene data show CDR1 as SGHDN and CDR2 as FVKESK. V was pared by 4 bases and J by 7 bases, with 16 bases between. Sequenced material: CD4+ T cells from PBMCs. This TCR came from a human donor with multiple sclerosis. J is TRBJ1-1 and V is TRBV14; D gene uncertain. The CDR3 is CASSPQPGVNEAFF. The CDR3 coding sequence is TGTGCCAGCAGCCCGCAACCGGGAGTAAATGAAGCTTTCTTT.